This T cell receptor (beta chain) came from a study of cytomegalovirus exposure and HLA in healthy donors. This clone was seen only once. Vbeta (60) and Jbeta (13) primers were used in the PCR. Assay used: immunoSEQ multiplex PCR; TCRdb lists only in-frame clones, some missing. The sample holds around 150,000 clones; 76% are singletons and the top ten take 3% to 4%. The ends were cut back, 0 bases at V and 9 bases at J, with 9 bases in the middle. This CDR3 contains 14 residues. CDR1 and CDR2 (germline): MDHEN, SYDVKM. Material: PBMCs. The receptor was isolated from a male donor in good health and CMV-seronegative. V gene TRBV28 combines with J gene TRBJ1-6; a weak D match, TRBD1 (6 bases). Here the CDR3 reads CASSLWGAGSPLHF. CDR3 bases: TGTGCCAGCAGTTTATGGGGGGCTGGTTCACCCCTCCACTTT.